This T cell receptor (beta chain) was observed in a study of beta chain features in type 1 diabetes. The wider study: Patients and healthy donors were similar in age, gender and cell yields.

This clone was counted between two and nine times. The target antigen is unknown. The length of the CDR3 is 15 residues. Germline assignment: CDR1 ENHRY and CDR2 SYGVKD. V trimming: 2 bases; J trimming: 4 bases; junction bases outside the gene matches: 5. Expressed TCRB transcripts were sequenced because the isolated RNA had all been reverse transcribed beforehand. TCRdb keeps only in-frame clones here, not all; method: immunoSEQ multiplex PCR. The sample yields around 40,000 clones, 51% seen once. Regarding the study as a whole: The study found fewer insertions and more deletions at VDJ junctions in type 1 diabetes patients. Although PCR might favor shorter templates, it would do so equally in patients and controls.

The V gene is TRBV10-3, the J gene TRBJ2-1; 7 bases align to TRBD2. The sequenced material came from Tregs from blood. This TCR derives from a woman aged 18 to 35 in good health. For the CDR3, the DNA is TGTGCCATCAGTGAGCAAGCGGGAAGTTACAATGAGCAGTTCTTC. Protein sequence: CAISEQAGSYNEQFF.